This record looks at one T cell receptor beta chain sequence and its context. Its antigen is currently not known. No clone much larger than this one lies a single base away; base qualities are absent. This specimen comes from a study of shared clonotypes between healthy human individuals (dated by TCRdb to between 2020 and 2021). For the wider study: A couple of women and a few men aged 18 to 49 years were included in the cohort. Between about 0.8 and 9 billion PBMCs per donor were obtained by leukapheresis. Per donor, three plates each were used for CD4 naive and CD4 memory, two for CD8 naive, and one for CD8 memory. To estimate repertoire size and how much clonotypes are shared between individuals, the study performed deep sequencing of blood TCR repertoires from 4 to 6 healthy adults. Libraries were prepared and TCR repertoires were sequenced by different laboratories using diverse techniques, in order to increase sequencing depth and limit assay-specific biases.

The donors were healthy, HIV-negative adults who had no recently reported acute infections or vaccinations. Every donor was a Caucasian adult residing in Nashville, Tennessee, USA. CD4+ T cells were enriched by magnetic negative selection, after which naive cells were positively selected on CD45RA and the negative fraction was taken as the memory subset. Blood was collected by leukapheresis, and PBMCs were isolated by Ficoll-Histopaque density gradient centrifugation and then cryopreserved in liquid nitrogen vapor phase. Purity and quantity of every magnetically sorted T cell population were checked by analytical flow cytometry. Each sorted fraction had its genomic DNA isolated and then quantified by UV absorbance on a Nanodrop 2000c. TCR CDR3 regions were amplified from genomic DNA by multiplex PCR using the deep immunoSEQ assay. Extracted genomic DNA from each cell subset was spread evenly across all wells of several immunoSEQ 96-well plates, with each plate serving as a replicate. For sorted subsets, each replicate PCR was loaded with approximately 200 ng genomic DNA, equivalent to 30,000 or so T cell genomes. Purified libraries were quantified with a Qubit 3.0 fluorometer, sized on a Bioanalyzer 2100, and re-quantified with the KAPA Library Quantification kit. Each immunoSEQ 96-well plate was sequenced on its own single-read 150-cycle Illumina NextSeq 550 flow cell. The paper's data handling went like this. Because only junctional sequences without quality scores were contained in the immunoSEQ output, filtering matching that applied to full-length reads could not be performed. To assign V/J genes and CDR3, sequences were annotated using PyIR, a Python wrapper for IgBLAST v1.9, with IMGT germline references. Reads were filtered out if the reads had weak V/J assignments (E-value above 1e-6), no CDR3, stop codons, out-of-frame junctions, or ambiguous translated residues. V3J clonotypes were defined as sequences sharing the same inferred V gene, J gene, and CDR3 amino acid sequence. Percentage overlap between repertoires was computed as shared unique clonotypes divided by the size of the smaller repertoire. RTK rarefaction, the Chao1 estimator, and Recon v2.1 estimates of unobserved clonotypes were used to assess repertoire richness. OLGA was used to compute generation probabilities for all TCRbeta clonotypes that the gDNA method yielded from a handful of donors. Held by TCRdb, this immuneACCESS table contains in-frame sequences only and omits some clones. Under half of the omission traces to an unresolved V gene where checked; the cause of the rest is unknown. For V, J and clone size, that table is used; D and trimming come from the DNA. The sample profile shows 2 million to 2.5 million clones; 85% to 95% of them were found once. About 0.39% of the sample rests with the top ten.

The CDR3 contains 16 residues, cysteine and phenylalanine counted. Only the CDR3 portion is preserved as DNA: 48 bases, with reading frame beginning at the first base. The germline ends are 12 bases apart after V is trimmed by 0 bases and J by 0 bases. CDR1 SGHRS and CDR2 YFSETQ were looked up in the germline V gene. What the research found in general, with its limitations: Compared with non-shared clonotypes, clonotypes shared by all four sorted-subset donors had higher generation probabilities. About 5% of naive CD4, 3.5% of naive CD8, roughly 2.5% of memory CD4, and approximately 0.39% of memory CD8 clonotypes were shared across four donors. Estimated clonotype richness was generally larger for naive than for memory subsets. Only blood was sampled, and tissue TCR repertoires likely differ from those in blood. Even with the large sequencing depth, rarefaction of the sorted-subset datasets indicated that sequencing was incomplete. Pairwise subsampling led to the expectation that sequencing depth would affect the degree of clonotype sharing among donors. The small number of donors limited the genetic and exposure-history diversity represented.

The sequence was obtained from a man younger than 30 in good health. Some clones in this sample may be carry-over from other donors' samples. Recombination linked TRBV5-1 to TRBJ1-2; no D segment can be confidently identified. Sequenced: naive CD4+ T cells from PBMCs. The cell subset or site label, read with the paper, signifies: CD45RA+ positively selected. CDR3 loop: CASSLAGQAANYGYTF. The bases are TGCGCCAGCAGCTTGGCCGGGCAGGCAGCTAACTATGGCTACACCTTC.